Listed here are 13 T cell receptor beta chains from one sample, sequenced in a study of tumor-infiltrating lymphocytes in primary liver carcinoma. Making TCR beta cDNA involved approximately 0.5 ug total RNA and a constant-region primer. Library construction for TCR beta comprised three nested multiplex PCR rounds performed with slightly modified ARM-PCR. With TRBV1-TRBV30 forward primers and a C-beta reverse primer, the first two PCR rounds were run for roughly 10 cycles each. TCRdb itself ran the multiplex PCR reads through MiXCR, one entry per CDR3 protein. The sample includes 20,000 to 25,000 distinct CDR3 sequences, roughly 80% of them seen just once. Investigators took RNA and DNA out together from approximately 22-30 mg of unsorted bulk tissue. Sequences were obtained from liver tumor tissue from sampling region 5. Subset indicated: tumor region T5, tumor centre. The receptors derive from a woman in her twenties or thirties with primary liver carcinoma and hepatitis B virus infection.

To note about this clonotype: Germline and junction disagree at one end, which may indicate a read error. The chain uses TRBV4-3 and TRBJ2-7, with 7 positions matching TRBD2. The CDR3 covers 18 residues. The V gene's germline CDR1 is LGHNA and CDR2 YSLEER. The CDR3 DNA follows: TGTACCAGCAGCCAAGCTGTGACGGGGGGTCACGTTAGCTACGAGCAGTACTTC. As protein: CTSSQAVTGGHVSYEQYF.

The chain carries TRBV28 and TRBJ2-7; D not certain. Germline-derived CDR1 and CDR2 are MDHEN and SYDVKM. Deletions cut 6 bases from V and 8 bases from J, with 23 bases between. This CDR3 is 15 amino acids long. CDR3 nucleotides: TGTGCCAGCAGCCCTCACGAGAACAGAAACGGCAAGCAGTACTTC. Its translation: CASSPHENRNGKQYF.

In the case of this clonotype: One end of the junction varies from germline; a read error may be responsible. V and J are TRBV4-3 and TRBJ2-7, with D perhaps matching TRBD1 (5 bases). The CDR3 is 15 residues long. Looked up from germline, CDR1 is LGHNA and CDR2 is YSLEER. Here the CDR3 reads CSSSQLQECSYEQYF. The CDR3 coding sequence is TGTTCCAGCAGCCAGCTACAGGAATGCTCCTACGAGCAGTACTTC.

Concerning this clonotype itself: A clone one base away is much larger, so this may be a read error. V and J are TRBV29-1 and TRBJ2-7, with 9 bases aligning to TRBD2. Germline values: CDR1 SQVTM, CDR2 ANQGSEA. CDR3 length: 14 amino acids. Germline trimming cut 4 bases from V and 6 bases from J; bases unmatched to any gene: 10. The CDR3 region is CSVGDGSGRSEQYF. The CDR3 bases are TGCAGCGTTGGAGATGGGAGCGGGAGGAGCGAGCAGTACTTC.

Points on this clonotype: An end of the junction differs from the germline gene, which may be a read error. The V call is TRBV28, the J call TRBJ2-7; D unclear. This CDR3 is 12 amino acids long. The V gene's germline CDR1 is MDHEN and CDR2 SYDVKM. The CDR3 nucleotides read TGTGCCAGCAGCGACCCCTCCTACGAGCAATACTTC. Translating it yields CASSDPSYEQYF.

This clonotype occurred once. Germline is not matched at one junction end, which may reflect a read error. The CDR3 here is CASIPTPGQMITEAFF. DNA of the CDR3: TGTGCCAGCATCCCTACCCCCGGACAGATGATCACTGAAGCCTTCTTT. The gene calls are TRBV7-9 and TRBJ1-1, with D possibly matching TRBD1 (6 bases). The CDR3 sequence is 16 residues long. Germline V gene lookup returns CDR1 SEHNR and CDR2 FQNEAQ (reference sequence).

To note about this clonotype: The conserved phenylalanine or tryptophan normally closing the CDR3 is absent here, so this likely arose from a read error. The DNA is omitted, as the CDR3 cannot be located on it reliably, and the CDR3 follows TCRdb's listing. The genes are TRBV11-3 and TRBJ2-1; TRBD2 reflects the table's D call only, with no check against the DNA. The V gene's germline CDR1 is SGHNT and CDR2 YENEEA. The CDR3 length is 15 residues, termini included. CDR3 region: CASSRLAGGGYEQFI.

This clonotype has just one count. This is likely a read error, given that the CDR3 carries no conserved phenylalanine or tryptophan at its end. This chain uses TRBV10-3 with TRBJ2-1; 7 bases align to TRBD2. V dropped 5 bases and J dropped 13; count of bases not matched to a gene: 14. From germline, CDR1 is ENHRY and CDR2 SYGVKD. This CDR3 comprises 14 residues. As DNA, the CDR3 is TGTGCCATCAGTCCCACGGCGACCCGGGAGGAACAGTTCTCC. It encodes CAISPTATREEQFS.

A note on this clonotype: A junction boundary mismatches the germline segment, possibly from a read error. The chain has TRBV12-3 or TRBV12-4 and TRBJ2-7; weak D call: TRBD2 (5 bases). This CDR3 spans 15 amino acids. CDR3 sequence: CASLQSGTRGYGQYF. In DNA form, the CDR3 reads TGCGCCAGCCTACAATCCGGTACACGGGGTTACGGGCAGTACTTC.

A note on this clonotype: The conserved closing phenylalanine or tryptophan is absent in this CDR3, likely reflecting a read error. It is unclear where the CDR3 begins or ends on the DNA, so no DNA is shown, and the CDR3 is as TCRdb lists it. The gene calls are TRBV14 and TRBJ2-2; the DNA was not compared with TRBD1, the D call given in the table. Germline CDR1 SGHDN, CDR2 FVKESK. The CDR3 has 14 amino acids, counting both end residues. CDR3 amino acids: CASNWTVNTGELSC.

This clonotype showed up many times. This chain links TRBV28 with TRBJ2-3; D remains unclear. Trimming shortened V by 3 bases and J by 2 bases, and 9 bases separated the two germline ends. The germline CDR1 and CDR2 sequences are MDHEN and SYDVKM. The CDR3 consists of 14 residues. The CDR3 loop is CASSFSIVTDTQYF. CDR3 DNA sequence: TGTGCCAGCAGTTTTTCAATAGTCACAGATACGCAGTATTTT.

A note on this clonotype: Its ends do not fully match the called genes, so a read error is possible. The gene calls are TRBV7-9 and TRBJ2-7; 7 bases fit TRBD2. This CDR3 is 14 amino acids long. The V gene's germline CDR1 is SEHNR and CDR2 FQNEAQ (reference sequence). This CDR3 is CDNSSGGLSYEQYF. In DNA form, the CDR3 reads TGTGACAACAGCTCGGGAGGCCTCTCCTACGAGCAGTACTTT.

As concerns this clonotype: Sequence at one end of the junction differs from germline and may be a read error. The chain joins TRBV6-6 to TRBJ2-3; the match to TRBD2 covers 8 bases. CDR3 length: 16 residues. Germline V lookup: CDR1 MNHNY, CDR2 SVGAGI (reference sequence). DNA of the CDR3: TGTGCCAGCAATTTTACTTCCGCGACTAGCGTAGATACGCCGTATTTT. Translated: CASNFTSATSVDTPYF.